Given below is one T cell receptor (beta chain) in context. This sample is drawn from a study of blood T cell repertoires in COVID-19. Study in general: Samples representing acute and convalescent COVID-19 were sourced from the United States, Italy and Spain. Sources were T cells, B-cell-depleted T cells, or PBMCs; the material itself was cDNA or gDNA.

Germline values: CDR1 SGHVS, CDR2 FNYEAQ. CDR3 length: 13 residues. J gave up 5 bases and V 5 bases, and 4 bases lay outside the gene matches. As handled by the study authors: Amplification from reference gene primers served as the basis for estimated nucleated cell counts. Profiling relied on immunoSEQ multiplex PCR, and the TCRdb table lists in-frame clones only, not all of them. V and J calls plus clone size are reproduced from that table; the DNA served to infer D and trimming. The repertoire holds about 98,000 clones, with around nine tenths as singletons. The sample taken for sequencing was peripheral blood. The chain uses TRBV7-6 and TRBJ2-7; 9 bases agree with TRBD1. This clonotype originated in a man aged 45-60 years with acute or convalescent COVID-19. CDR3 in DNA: TGTGCCAGCAGCGTAGGGACAGGGAACGAGCAGTACTTC. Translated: CASSVGTGNEQYF.